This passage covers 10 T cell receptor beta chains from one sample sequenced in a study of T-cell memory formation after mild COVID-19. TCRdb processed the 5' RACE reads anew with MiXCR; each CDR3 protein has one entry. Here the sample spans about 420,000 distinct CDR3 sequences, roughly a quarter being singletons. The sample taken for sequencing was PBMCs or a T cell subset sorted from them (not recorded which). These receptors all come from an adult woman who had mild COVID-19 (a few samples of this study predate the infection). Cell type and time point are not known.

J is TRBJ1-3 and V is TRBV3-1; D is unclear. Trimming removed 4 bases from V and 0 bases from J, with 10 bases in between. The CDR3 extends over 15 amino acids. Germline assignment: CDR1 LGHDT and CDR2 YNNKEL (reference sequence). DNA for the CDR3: TGTGCCAGCAGCCGACGGGAGAGCTCTGGAAACACCATATATTTT. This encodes CASSRRESSGNTIYF.

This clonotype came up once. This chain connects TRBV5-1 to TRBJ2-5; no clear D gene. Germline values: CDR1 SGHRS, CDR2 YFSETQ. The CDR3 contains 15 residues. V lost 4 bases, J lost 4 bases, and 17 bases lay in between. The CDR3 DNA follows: TGCGCCAGCAGCCCCGGCGTGGTGGTTGGAGAGACCCAGTACTTC. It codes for CASSPGVVVGETQYF.

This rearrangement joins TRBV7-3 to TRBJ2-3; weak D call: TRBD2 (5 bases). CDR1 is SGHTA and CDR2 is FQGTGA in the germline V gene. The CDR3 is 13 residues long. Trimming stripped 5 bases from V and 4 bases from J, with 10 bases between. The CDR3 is CASSIELADTQYF. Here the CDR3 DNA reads TGTGCCAGCAGCATTGAACTAGCAGATACGCAGTATTTT.

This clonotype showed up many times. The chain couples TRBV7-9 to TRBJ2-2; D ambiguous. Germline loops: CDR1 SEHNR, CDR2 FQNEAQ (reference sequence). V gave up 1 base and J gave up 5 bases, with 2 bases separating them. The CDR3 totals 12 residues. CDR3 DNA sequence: TGTGCCAGCAGCTTAGAGACCGGGGAGCTGTTTTTT. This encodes CASSLETGELFF.

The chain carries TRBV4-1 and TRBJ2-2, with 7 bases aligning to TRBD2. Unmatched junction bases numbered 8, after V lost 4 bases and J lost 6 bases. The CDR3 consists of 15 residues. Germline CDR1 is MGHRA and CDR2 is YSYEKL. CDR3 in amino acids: CASSPGTIISGELFF. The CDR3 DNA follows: TGCGCCAGCAGCCCCGGGACTATAATTTCCGGGGAGCTGTTTTTT.

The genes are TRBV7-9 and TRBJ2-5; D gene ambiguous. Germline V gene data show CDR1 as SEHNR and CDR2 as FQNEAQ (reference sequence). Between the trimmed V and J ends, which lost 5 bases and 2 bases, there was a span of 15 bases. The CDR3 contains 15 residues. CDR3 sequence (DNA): TGTGCCAGCAGCCCAGTGGCGGCCATTCAAGAGACCCAGTACTTC. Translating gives CASSPVAAIQETQYF.

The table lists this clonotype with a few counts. DNA for the CDR3: TGTGCCAGCAGCCAAGCCGGTACAGGGTGGCGCTACGAGCAGTACTTC. Translated: CASSQAGTGWRYEQYF. The chain couples TRBV3-1 to TRBJ2-7; possible D gene TRBD1, 6 bases. Between the trimmed V and J ends, which lost 1 base and 3 bases, there was a span of 16 bases. Per germline, CDR1 LGHDT and CDR2 YNNKEL (reference sequence). The CDR3 spans 16 residues.

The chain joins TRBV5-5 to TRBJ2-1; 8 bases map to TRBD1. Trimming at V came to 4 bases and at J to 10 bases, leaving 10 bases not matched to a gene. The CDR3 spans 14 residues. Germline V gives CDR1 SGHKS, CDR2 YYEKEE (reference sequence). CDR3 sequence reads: CASSGVTGAFEQFF. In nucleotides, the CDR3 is TGTGCCAGCAGCGGCGTGACAGGGGCATTCGAGCAGTTCTTC. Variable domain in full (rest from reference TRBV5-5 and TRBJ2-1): DAGVTQSPTHLIKTRGQQVTLRCSPISGHKSVSWYQQVLGQGPQFIFQYYEKEERGRGNFPDRFSARQFPNYSSELNVNALLLGDSALYLCASSGVTGAFEQFFGPGTRLTVL.

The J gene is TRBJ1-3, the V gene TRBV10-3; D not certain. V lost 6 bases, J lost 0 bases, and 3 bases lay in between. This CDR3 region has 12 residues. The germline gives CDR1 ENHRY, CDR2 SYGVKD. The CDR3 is CAISGSGNTIYF. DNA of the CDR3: TGTGCCATCAGCGGCTCTGGAAACACCATATATTTT.

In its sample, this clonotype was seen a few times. CDR3 in amino acids: CASSQDTVYGYTF. The CDR3, as DNA: TGTGCCAGCAGCCAAGACACGGTCTATGGCTACACCTTC. The rearrangement uses TRBV7-8 and TRBJ1-2; no definite D call. This CDR3 spans 13 amino acids. The V end was cut by 5 bases, the J end by 4 bases, with 11 bases between. From germline, CDR1 is SGHVS and CDR2 FQNEAQ.